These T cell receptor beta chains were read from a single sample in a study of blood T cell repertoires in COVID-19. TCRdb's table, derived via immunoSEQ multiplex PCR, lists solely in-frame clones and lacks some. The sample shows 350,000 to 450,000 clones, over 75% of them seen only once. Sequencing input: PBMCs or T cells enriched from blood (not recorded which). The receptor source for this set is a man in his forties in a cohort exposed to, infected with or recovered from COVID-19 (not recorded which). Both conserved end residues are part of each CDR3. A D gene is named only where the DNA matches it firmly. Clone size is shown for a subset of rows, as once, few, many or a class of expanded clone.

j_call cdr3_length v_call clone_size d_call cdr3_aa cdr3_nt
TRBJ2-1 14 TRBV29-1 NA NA CSVDNGGPGNEQFF TGCAGCGTTGACAACGGAGGGCCGGGAAATGAGCAGTTCTTC
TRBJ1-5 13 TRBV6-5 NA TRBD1 CASSTGVQQPQHF TGTGCCAGCAGCACAGGGGTACAACAGCCCCAGCATTTT
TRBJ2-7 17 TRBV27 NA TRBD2 CASSLRPTSGRAYEQYF TGTGCCAGCAGTTTACGTCCGACTAGCGGGAGGGCCTACGAGCAGTACTTC
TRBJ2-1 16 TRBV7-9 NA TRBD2 CASSLEGTRGYNEQFF TGTGCCAGCAGCTTGGAGGGGACTAGAGGGTACAATGAGCAGTTCTTC
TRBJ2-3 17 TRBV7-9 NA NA CASSLWLGGTSTDTQYF TGTGCCAGCAGCTTATGGCTTGGCGGGACGAGCACAGATACGCAGTATTTT
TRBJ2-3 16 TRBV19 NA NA CASSIGSSKAVDTQYF TGTGCCAGTAGTATAGGGAGCAGCAAGGCGGTAGATACGCAGTATTTT
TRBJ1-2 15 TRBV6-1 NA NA CASSEAQVRGGGYTF TGTGCCAGCAGTGAAGCGCAGGTCCGGGGTGGCGGCTACACCTTC
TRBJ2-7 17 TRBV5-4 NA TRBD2 CASSSGGLAGGPSEQYF TGTGCCAGCAGCTCAGGAGGACTAGCGGGAGGGCCTAGCGAGCAGTACTTC
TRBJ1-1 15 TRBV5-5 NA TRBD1 CASSLSLQGVTEAFF TGTGCCAGCAGCTTGTCCCTTCAGGGGGTCACTGAAGCTTTCTTT
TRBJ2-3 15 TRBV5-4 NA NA CASSSLASATDTQYF TGTGCCAGCAGTTCGTTGGCTAGCGCCACAGATACGCAGTATTTT
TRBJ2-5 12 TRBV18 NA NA CASSPYQETQYF TGTGCCAGCTCCCCGTACCAAGAGACCCAGTACTTC
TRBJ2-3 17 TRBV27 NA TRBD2 CASSLYKGLGGGDTQYF TGTGCCAGCAGTTTGTATAAGGGACTAGGGGGAGGAGATACGCAGTATTTT
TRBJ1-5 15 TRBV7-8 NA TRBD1 CASSATGYSNQPQHF TGTGCCAGCAGCGCGACAGGGTATAGCAATCAGCCCCAGCATTTT
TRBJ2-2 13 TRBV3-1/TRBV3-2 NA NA CASSQALTGELFF TGTGCCAGCAGCCAAGCTTTGACCGGGGAGCTGTTTTTT
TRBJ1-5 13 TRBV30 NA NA CALQAAADQPQHF TGTGCCTTGCAAGCGGCAGCCGATCAGCCCCAGCATTTT
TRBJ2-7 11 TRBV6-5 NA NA CASSSGFEQYF TGTGCCAGCAGTTCAGGGTTCGAGCAGTACTTC
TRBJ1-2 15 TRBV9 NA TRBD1 CASSATGGSNYGYTF TGTGCCAGCAGCGCGACAGGGGGCAGTAACTATGGCTACACCTTC
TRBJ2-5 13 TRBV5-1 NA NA CASSLGMEETQYF TGCGCCAGCAGCTTGGGGATGGAGGAGACCCAGTACTTC
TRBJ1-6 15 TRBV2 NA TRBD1 CASSELTGGNSPLHF TGTGCCAGCAGTGAACTGACAGGGGGGAATTCACCCCTCCACTTT
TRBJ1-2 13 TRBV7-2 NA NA CASSLNPVRGYTF TGTGCCAGCAGCTTAAATCCAGTGAGGGGCTACACCTTC
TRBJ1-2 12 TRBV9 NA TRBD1 CASSVTGYGYTF TGTGCCAGCAGCGTGACAGGGTATGGCTACACCTTC
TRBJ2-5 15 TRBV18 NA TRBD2 CASSPGTSGTETQYF TGTGCCAGCTCACCCGGGACTAGCGGGACCGAGACCCAGTACTTC
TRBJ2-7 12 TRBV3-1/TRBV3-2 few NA CASSLSSYEQYF TGTGCCAGCAGCCTCAGCTCCTACGAGCAGTACTTC
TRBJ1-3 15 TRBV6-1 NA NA CASSEASRSGNTIYF TGTGCCAGCAGTGAAGCTAGCCGCTCTGGAAACACCATATATTTT
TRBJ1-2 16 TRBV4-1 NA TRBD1 CASSQDSQGDNYGYTF TGCGCCAGCAGCCAAGATTCACAGGGGGATAACTATGGCTACACCTTC
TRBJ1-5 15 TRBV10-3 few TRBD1 CAISGGQDSNQPQHF TGTGCCATCAGTGGCGGACAGGATAGCAATCAGCCCCAGCATTTT
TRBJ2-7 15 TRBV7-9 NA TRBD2 CASSTAGTSVYEQYF TGTGCCAGCAGCACCGCCGGGACTAGCGTCTACGAGCAGTACTTC
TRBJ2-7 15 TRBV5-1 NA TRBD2 CASSEGRVAGDEQYF TGCGCCAGCAGCGAGGGGAGGGTAGCGGGAGACGAGCAGTACTTC
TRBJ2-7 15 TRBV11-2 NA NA CASSLPEGVGYEQYF TGTGCCAGCAGCTTACCCGAAGGGGTAGGCTACGAGCAGTACTTC
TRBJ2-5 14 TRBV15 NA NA CATAVAGIRETQYF TGTGCCACCGCCGTTGCCGGGATACGTGAGACCCAGTACTTC
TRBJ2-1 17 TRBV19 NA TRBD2 CASSIGSGSGSLGEQFF TGTGCCAGTAGTATAGGTTCTGGGAGCGGGAGCTTGGGTGAGCAGTTCTTC
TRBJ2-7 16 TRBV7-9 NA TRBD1 CASSAGTGGSTYEQYF TGTGCCAGCAGCGCCGGGACAGGGGGTTCCACCTACGAGCAGTACTTC
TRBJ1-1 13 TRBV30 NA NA CAWTRGYYTEAFF TGTGCCTGGACCCGAGGGTATTACACTGAAGCTTTCTTT
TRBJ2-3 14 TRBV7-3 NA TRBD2 CASSPGLATDTQYF TGTGCCAGCAGCCCAGGACTAGCCACAGATACGCAGTATTTT
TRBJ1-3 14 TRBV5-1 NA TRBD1 CASSSGTGGNTIYF TGCGCCAGCAGCAGTGGGACAGGGGGAAACACCATATATTTT
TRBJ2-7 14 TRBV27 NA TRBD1 CASSDGQGSYEQYF TGTGCCAGCAGTGACGGACAGGGCTCCTACGAGCAGTACTTC
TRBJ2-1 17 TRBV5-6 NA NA CASSLGGRRPTTNEQFF TGTGCCAGCAGCTTGGGGGGGAGGCGGCCCACCACTAATGAGCAGTTCTTC
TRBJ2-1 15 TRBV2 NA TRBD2 CASRPPWEGRNEQFF TGTGCCAGCCGACCTCCGTGGGAGGGTCGCAATGAGCAGTTCTTC
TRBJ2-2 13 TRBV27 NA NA CASTYRETGELFF TGTGCCAGCACGTATAGGGAGACCGGGGAGCTGTTTTTT
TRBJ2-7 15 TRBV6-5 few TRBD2 CASSYSIAGGYEQYF TGTGCCAGCAGTTACTCAATAGCGGGAGGATACGAGCAGTACTTC
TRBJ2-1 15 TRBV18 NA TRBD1 CASSPGTASYNEQFF TGTGCCAGCTCACCAGGGACAGCCAGCTACAATGAGCAGTTCTTC
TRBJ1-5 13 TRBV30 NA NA CAWSEAGSQPQHF TGTGCCTGGAGTGAGGCAGGGTCTCAGCCCCAGCATTTT
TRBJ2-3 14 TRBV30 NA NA CAWSFSDTLNTQYF TGTGCCTGGAGTTTCAGTGACACCCTAAATACGCAGTATTTT
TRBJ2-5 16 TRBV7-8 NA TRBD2 CASSIRLAAGQETQYF TGTGCCAGCAGCATTAGACTAGCGGCGGGACAAGAGACCCAGTACTTC
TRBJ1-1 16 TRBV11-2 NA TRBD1 CASRRTGGTINTEAFF TGTGCCAGCAGAAGAACAGGGGGGACAATAAACACTGAAGCTTTCTTT
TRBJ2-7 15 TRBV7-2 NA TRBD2 CASSRIAGDSYEQYF TGTGCCAGCAGTCGTATAGCGGGAGACTCCTACGAGCAGTACTTC
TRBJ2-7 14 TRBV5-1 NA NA CASSVGAPRAEQYF TGCGCCAGCAGCGTAGGGGCCCCTCGAGCCGAGCAGTACTTC
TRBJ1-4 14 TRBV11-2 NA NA CASSLWQGNEKLFF TGTGCCAGCAGCTTATGGCAGGGGAATGAAAAACTGTTTTTT
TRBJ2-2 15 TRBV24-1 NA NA CATSDVARGTGELFF TGTGCCACCAGTGACGTCGCTAGGGGCACCGGGGAGCTGTTTTTT
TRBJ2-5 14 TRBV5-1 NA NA CASSLGQAKETQYF TGCGCCAGCAGCTTGGGACAGGCCAAAGAGACCCAGTACTTC
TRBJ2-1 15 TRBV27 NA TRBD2 CASSPSGRAYNEQFF TGTGCCAGCAGTCCTAGCGGGAGGGCCTACAATGAGCAGTTCTTC
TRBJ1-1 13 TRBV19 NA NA CASHISKNTEAFF TGTGCCAGTCATATATCTAAGAACACTGAAGCTTTCTTT
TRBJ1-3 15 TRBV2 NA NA CASRANSASGNTIYF TGTGCCAGCAGGGCTAACAGTGCCTCTGGAAACACCATATATTTT
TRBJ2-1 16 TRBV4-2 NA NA CASSQEGQIRYNEQFF TGTGCCAGCAGCCAAGAAGGACAGATAAGATACAATGAGCAGTTCTTC
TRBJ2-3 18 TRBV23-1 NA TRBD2 CASSPQKRLAWATDTQYF TGCGCCAGCAGCCCCCAAAAAAGACTAGCGTGGGCCACAGATACGCAGTATTTT
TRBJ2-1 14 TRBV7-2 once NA CASSPNRDYNEQFF TGTGCCAGCAGCCCAAACCGGGATTACAATGAGCAGTTCTTC
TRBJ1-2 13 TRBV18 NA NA CASSPRSADGYTF TGTGCCAGCTCACCACGTTCCGCAGATGGCTACACCTTC
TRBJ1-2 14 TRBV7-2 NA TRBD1 CASSSTGANYGYTF TGTGCCAGCAGCTCGACAGGGGCGAACTATGGCTACACCTTC
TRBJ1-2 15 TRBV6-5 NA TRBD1 CASSYSAGGIYGYTF TGTGCCAGCAGTTACTCGGCAGGGGGTATCTATGGCTACACCTTC